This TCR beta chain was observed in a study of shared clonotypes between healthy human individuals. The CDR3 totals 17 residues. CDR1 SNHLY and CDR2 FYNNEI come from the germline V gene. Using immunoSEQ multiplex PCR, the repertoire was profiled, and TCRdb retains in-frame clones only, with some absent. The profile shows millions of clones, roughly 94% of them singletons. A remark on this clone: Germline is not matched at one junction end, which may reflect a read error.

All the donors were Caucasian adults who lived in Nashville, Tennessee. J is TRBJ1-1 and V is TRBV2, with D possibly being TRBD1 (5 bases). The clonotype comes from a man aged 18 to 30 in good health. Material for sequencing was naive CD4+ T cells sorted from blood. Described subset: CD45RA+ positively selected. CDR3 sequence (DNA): TGTGCCAGCAGGGAAGGGATTAACGTCGCCCCGGGGGTTCGATCTTTCTTT. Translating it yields CASREGINVAPGVRSFF.